Listed below are T cell receptor beta chains from one sample, sequenced in a study of cytomegalovirus exposure and HLA in healthy donors. TCRdb keeps only in-frame clones here, not all; method: immunoSEQ multiplex PCR. The sample includes 150,000 to 180,000 clones, around 84% of them seen just once. The sequenced sample was PBMCs. These receptors were collected from a human donor in good health. Each CDR3 is given with its conserved first and last residue. A D gene is named only where the DNA matches it firmly. Only part of the rows carry a size: once, few, many, or a class if the clone is expanded.

d_gene: TRBD1; j_gene: TRBJ2-2; abundance: NA; v_gene: TRBV4-1; CDR3aa: CASSPLARQGAWLGELFF; CDR3nt: TGCGCCAGCAGCCCCTTAGCACGACAGGGGGCCTGGCTGGGGGAGCTGTTTTTT
d_gene: TRBD1; j_gene: TRBJ2-7; abundance: NA; v_gene: TRBV19; CDR3aa: CASSTRTGQGYF; CDR3nt: TGTGCCAGTAGTACGAGGACGGGACAGGGGTACTTC
d_gene: NA; j_gene: TRBJ1-1; abundance: few; v_gene: TRBV11-3; CDR3aa: CASSRGQNTEAFF; CDR3nt: TGTGCCAGCAGCCGGGGACAGAACACTGAAGCTTTCTTT
d_gene: TRBD1; j_gene: TRBJ2-3; abundance: NA; v_gene: TRBV2; CDR3aa: CASSGRDRFTDTQYF; CDR3nt: TGTGCCAGCAGTGGACGGGACAGATTCACAGATACGCAGTATTTT
d_gene: TRBD2; j_gene: TRBJ2-7; abundance: NA; v_gene: TRBV4-2; CDR3aa: CASSPLGRDVYEQYF; CDR3nt: TGTGCCAGCAGCCCCCTGGGGAGGGATGTCTACGAGCAGTACTTC
d_gene: NA; j_gene: TRBJ2-2; abundance: NA; v_gene: TRBV4-1; CDR3aa: CASSQWLATGELFF; CDR3nt: TGCGCCAGCAGCCAATGGTTGGCCACCGGGGAGCTGTTTTTT
d_gene: TRBD1; j_gene: TRBJ1-2; abundance: NA; v_gene: TRBV28; CDR3aa: CASSLGQETYGYTF; CDR3nt: TGTGCCAGCAGTTTAGGACAGGAGACCTATGGCTACACCTTC
d_gene: NA; j_gene: TRBJ2-2; abundance: NA; v_gene: TRBV7-7; CDR3aa: CASSQANTGELFF; CDR3nt: TGTGCTAGCAGCCAGGCAAACACCGGGGAGCTGTTTTTT
d_gene: TRBD1; j_gene: TRBJ1-4; abundance: once; v_gene: TRBV4-1; CDR3aa: CASSQAHQGVNEKLFF; CDR3nt: TGCGCCAGCAGCCAAGCACATCAGGGGGTTAATGAAAAACTGTTTTTT
d_gene: TRBD1; j_gene: TRBJ1-2; abundance: NA; v_gene: TRBV5-1; CDR3aa: CASSFTGDYGYTF; CDR3nt: TGCGCCAGCAGCTTTACAGGGGATTATGGCTACACCTTC